Following are 25 T cell receptor beta chains from one sample sequenced in a study of T cells in Graves' hyperthyroidism and ophthalmopathy. Researchers took RNA transcripts and amplified the TCR beta CDR3 regions from them. HTBI primers were the set used in a first-round RT-PCR of the TCR CDR3. One entry per CDR3 protein results from TCRdb running MiXCR on the multiplex PCR reads. This table has fewer than 750,000 distinct CDR3 sequences, about 15% appearing once. Sequencing was performed on blood. All receptors derive from a woman between 40 and 50 years old with Graves' ophthalmopathy.

The chain is built from TRBV7-8 and TRBJ1-1; TRBD1 aligns across 7 bases. V lost 4 bases, J lost 4 bases, and 9 bases stayed unmatched. The CDR3 extends over 15 amino acids. Looked up from germline, CDR1 is SGHVS and CDR2 is FQNEAQ. The CDR3 here is CASSSQLTGITEAFF. For the CDR3, the DNA is TGTGCCAGCAGCTCCCAGCTGACAGGGATCACTGAAGCTTTCTTT. Complete variable domain (other parts from reference TRBV7-8 and TRBJ1-1): GAGVSQSPRYKVAKRGQDVALRCDPISGHVSLFWYQQALGQGPEFLTYFQNEAQLDKSGLPSDRFFAERPEGSVSTLKIQRTQQEDSAVYLCASSSQLTGITEAFFGQGTRLTVV.

In this sample, this clonotype turned up many times. The J gene is TRBJ2-3, the V gene TRBV7-2, with a tentative D call TRBD2 (5 bases). Trimming left V 1 base short and J 6 bases short, with 11 bases between. This CDR3 contains 14 residues. CDR1 is SGHTA and CDR2 is FQGNSA in the germline V gene. This chain's CDR3 is CASSLVAQYDTQYF. The CDR3 coding sequence is TGTGCCAGCAGCTTAGTAGCGCAGTACGATACGCAGTATTTT.

This clonotype was picked up a small number of times. The junction does not match germline at one end; this may be a read error. The J gene is TRBJ2-7, the V gene TRBV10-2; D is possibly TRBD2 (5 bases). This CDR3 has 14 residues. The germline V gene encodes CDR1 WSHSY and CDR2 SAAADI. In nucleotides, the CDR3 is TGCGTCAGCAAAGGAGGAAGTCTCCCGGACGAGCAGTACTTC. Residues: CVSKGGSLPDEQYF.

The chain's CDR3 is CASRGTSGLGEQYF. The CDR3 DNA sequence: TGTGCCAGCAGAGGGACTAGCGGTCTAGGCGAGCAGTACTTC. The rearrangement uses TRBV28 and TRBJ2-7, with 11 bases aligning to TRBD2. With V trimmed by 6 bases and J by 6 bases, 7 bases remained unmatched. Germline assignment: CDR1 MDHEN and CDR2 SYDVKM. The CDR3 length is 14 residues.

Many counts were recorded for this clonotype. The chain uses TRBV7-2 and TRBJ1-2; D is undetermined. The CDR3 is made up of 17 amino acids. V was trimmed by 6 bases and J by 3 bases, leaving 23 bases between them. Germline CDR1 reads SGHTA; CDR2 reads FQGNSA. In DNA form, the CDR3 reads TGTGCCAGCAGGTTTAGCGGACCAATGGGGAAGGACTATGGCTACACCTTC. This sequence encodes CASRFSGPMGKDYGYTF.

This clonotype was counted many times. The CDR3 spells CASSQGLTGRLAFF. The CDR3 region has the DNA TGCGCCAGCAGCCAAGGGTTGACAGGTCGTTTAGCTTTCTTT. The rearrangement uses TRBV4-3 and TRBJ1-1; D is possibly TRBD1 (6 bases). The CDR3 is made up of 14 amino acids. Trimming removed 1 base at V and 10 bases at J, with 16 bases between. From germline, CDR1 is LGHNA and CDR2 YSLEER.

This clonotype was seen more than once but under ten times. The chain recombines TRBV27 with TRBJ2-7; D ambiguous. Per the germline V gene, CDR1 is MNHEY and CDR2 is SMNVEV (reference sequence). Deletions cut 4 bases from V and 7 bases from J, with 17 bases between. This CDR3 is 14 amino acids long. CDR3 in amino acids: CASSSVLRTREQYF. The DNA for the CDR3 is TGTGCCAGCAGTTCCGTACTTAGAACGCGGGAGCAGTACTTC.

This clonotype was counted many times. The chain has TRBV20-1 and TRBJ1-1; D call uncertain. The length of the CDR3 is 10 residues. Germline V gene data show CDR1 as DFQATT and CDR2 as SNEGSKA (reference sequence). This chain's CDR3 is CRGYDTEAFF. For the CDR3, the DNA is TGCAGGGGTTATGACACTGAAGCTTTCTTT.

This clonotype was observed many times. The gene calls are TRBV27 and TRBJ1-5; D is possibly TRBD1 (5 bases). The CDR3 sequence is 13 residues long. CDR1 MNHEY and CDR2 SMNVEV come from the germline V gene (reference sequence). Deletions cut 2 bases from V and 7 bases from J, with 9 bases between. The CDR3 bases are TGTGCCAGCAGTTTAGGGGCGGGGCAGCCCCAGCATTTT. This sequence encodes CASSLGAGQPQHF.

The chain joins TRBV13 to TRBJ1-2, with D possibly being TRBD1 (5 bases). The CDR3 contains 14 residues. From germline, CDR1 is PRHDT and CDR2 FYEKMQ (reference sequence). Deletions cut 10 bases from V and 4 bases from J, with 19 bases between. CDR3 sequence (DNA): TGTGCCACCCAAGCCGGGGCCTCCTTCTATGGCTACACCTTC. This sequence encodes CATQAGASFYGYTF. The full variable domain, with the rest looked up from reference TRBV13 and TRBJ1-2, is AAGVIQSPRHLIKEKRETATLKCYPIPRHDTVYWYQQGPGQDPQFLISFYEKMQSDKGSIPDRFSAQQFSDYHSELNMSSLELGDSALYFCATQAGASFYGYTFGSGTRLTVV.

This clonotype came up many times. This sequence joins TRBV27 and TRBJ2-7; D may correspond to TRBD1 or TRBD2 (6 bases each). V was trimmed by 3 bases and J by 3 bases, leaving 12 bases between them. This CDR3 comprises 14 residues. Germline V CDR1 and CDR2: MNHEY, SMNVEV (reference sequence). This CDR3 is CASSFLGGHYEQYF. For the CDR3, the DNA is TGTGCCAGCAGTTTCTTGGGGGGCCACTACGAGCAGTACTTC.

This clonotype was counted only a few times. For the CDR3, the DNA is TGTGCCAGCAGTTTAGACATCAACGGCGCTGAAGCTTTCTTT. It specifies CASSLDINGAEAFF. V is TRBV12-3 or TRBV12-4 and J is TRBJ1-1; D is uncertain. Trimming took off 1 base at V and 6 bases at J, with 12 bases between the two ends. This CDR3 region has 14 residues.

This clonotype was counted ten times or more. The V gene is TRBV12-3 or TRBV12-4, the J gene TRBJ2-5; D might be TRBD1 (6 bases). The CDR3 is made up of 16 amino acids. V lost 6 bases and J lost 1, with 18 bases in between. DNA for the CDR3: TGTGCCAGCAGCCAGAGGGGGATCATGGCCCAAGAGACCCAGTACTTC. It translates to CASSQRGIMAQETQYF.

This clonotype was found a few times. The gene calls are TRBV30 and TRBJ1-1, with 7 bases lining up with TRBD1. The CDR3 covers 16 residues. The germline V gene has CDR1 GTSNPN and CDR2 SVGIG (reference sequence). V shed 6 bases and J 1 base; nucleotides not matched to a gene: 14. CDR3 coding DNA: TGTGCCTGTGATACCTCCTCCGACAGGGAGAACACTGAAGCTTTCTTT. It codes for CACDTSSDRENTEAFF.

V and J are TRBV6-1 and TRBJ1-6, with 8 bases fitting TRBD1. The germline V gene encodes CDR1 MNHNS and CDR2 SASEGT. The CDR3 is 15 amino acids. The ends lost 3 bases at V and 6 bases at J; junction bases unmatched: 4. The CDR3 DNA sequence: TGTGCCAGCAGTGACCGACAGGGGCTTAATTCACCCCTCCACTTT. Its translation is CASSDRQGLNSPLHF.

Only a few counts were recorded for this clonotype. The CDR3 region has the DNA TGTGCCAGCAGCCAAGAATCGGGGGCCAGCTCCTACGAGCAGTACTTC. Amino acid sequence: CASSQESGASSYEQYF. The chain employs TRBV4-2 and TRBJ2-7; D possibly matches TRBD1 or TRBD2 (6 bases each). Trimming cost V 0 bases and J 0 bases, with 12 bases left between them. Germline assignment: CDR1 LGHNA and CDR2 YNFKEQ. The CDR3 loop spans 16 amino acids.

On this clonotype: A clone one base away is much larger, so this may be a read error. The chain is built from TRBV12-3 or TRBV12-4 and TRBJ1-1; D gene ambiguous. This CDR3 has 11 residues. This CDR3 reads CASSENTEASF. For the CDR3, the DNA is TGTGCCAGCAGTGAGAACACTGAAGCTTCCTTT.

This clonotype appeared a few times. The chain links TRBV20-1 to TRBJ2-5; D remains ambiguous. Germline V lookup: CDR1 DFQATT, CDR2 SNEGSKA (reference sequence). This CDR3 is 13 amino acids long. V lost 1 base, J lost 3 bases, and 9 bases lay in between. In DNA, the CDR3 is TGCAGTGCTAGAGGTGGGCCTAAAGAGACCCAGTACTTC. Its translation is CSARGGPKETQYF.

This clonotype was seen a handful of times. The rearrangement uses TRBV4-1 and TRBJ1-1; a possible D gene is TRBD1 (6 bases). CDR1 and CDR2 (germline): MGHRA, YSYEKL. CDR3 length: 16 amino acids. V was clipped by 3 bases and J by 4 bases, with 18 bases between them. The CDR3 is CASSHPSHRAPTEAFF. DNA for the CDR3: TGCGCCAGCAGCCACCCAAGCCACAGGGCTCCCACTGAAGCTTTCTTT.

This clonotype was detected only a few times. The V gene is TRBV9, the J gene TRBJ1-2, with 8 positions matching TRBD1. The CDR3 is 14 amino acids. Germline CDR1 and CDR2: SGDLS and YYNGEE. Trimming took 3 bases from V and 5 from J; bases not matched to a gene: 6. The chain's CDR3 is CASSELTGGYGYTF. The CDR3 region has the DNA TGTGCCAGCAGCGAACTTACAGGGGGGTATGGCTACACCTTC.

The CDR3 region has the DNA TGTGCCAGCAGTTCCCCGACCGGGACAGGGAATTTTAGGGCCAACGTCCTGACTTTC. Its protein is CASSSPTGTGNFRANVLTF. The gene calls are TRBV6-2 or TRBV6-3 and TRBJ2-6; 9 bases are shared with TRBD1. V trimming: 4 bases; J trimming: 5 bases; junction bases outside the gene matches: 15. The CDR3 consists of 19 residues. In germline, CDR1 is MNHEY, CDR2 SVGEGT.

This clonotype was observed at least ten times. The V and J genes are TRBV9 and TRBJ2-7; D is perhaps TRBD1 (5 bases). CDR1 and CDR2 (germline): SGDLS, YYNGEE. The CDR3 length is 14 residues. Trimming shortened V by 0 bases and J by 3 bases, and 10 bases separated the two germline ends. The CDR3: CASSVGGTGYEQYF. The DNA of the CDR3 is TGTGCCAGCAGCGTAGGAGGTACAGGCTACGAGCAGTACTTC.

As regards this clonotype: Relative to the germline gene, one junction end is altered; a read error may explain this. V usage is TRBV4-3 and J usage is TRBJ1-3; D gene uncertain. This CDR3 is built from 15 residues. Germline V gene sequence: CDR1 LGHNA, CDR2 YSLEER. CDR3 sequence reads: CAGSQDGVAGNTIYF. CDR3 DNA sequence: TGCGCCGGCAGCCAAGATGGAGTAGCCGGAAACACCATATATTTT.

There are many counts of this clonotype. The CDR3 loop reads CASRKRGPYEQYF. In DNA, the CDR3 is TGTGCCAGCAGAAAGAGAGGGCCCTACGAGCAGTACTTC. The chain combines TRBV28 with TRBJ2-7; possibly TRBD2 for D (5 bases). Trimming pared 6 bases from V and 2 bases from J, leaving 11 bases between. The CDR3 sequence is 13 residues long. From germline, CDR1 is MDHEN and CDR2 SYDVKM.

The V and J genes are TRBV18 and TRBJ2-5, with no clear D. The V end lost 0 bases, the J end lost 2 bases, and 10 bases lay between the germline ends. From germline, CDR1 is KGHSH and CDR2 LQKENI. There are 15 residues in the CDR3. In DNA, the CDR3 is TGTGCCAGCTCACCACCGCCGGCCGTTCAAGAGACCCAGTACTTC. It codes for CASSPPPAVQETQYF.